The 8 T cell receptor beta chains reported below all come from one sample, sequenced in a study of shared clonotypes between healthy human individuals. Sequencing was performed with immunoSEQ multiplex PCR; in TCRdb, only in-frame clones are kept and a portion is missing. The data contain fewer than 1 million clones, approximately 96% of them seen just once; the ten biggest clones take up less than 0.25%. Naivety among CD8 cells was defined by CD45RO negativity and positive CCR7 selection, thereby excluding terminally differentiated effector memory CD45RA+ cells. Input material: naive CD8+ T cells sorted from blood. Source of these receptors: a man aged 25-45 years in good health.

The chain employs TRBV7-9 and TRBJ2-7; D is ambiguous. V lost 5 bases and J 4 bases, leaving 15 bases between the germline ends. The CDR3 totals 14 residues. CDR1 and CDR2 from the germline V gene are SEHNR and FQNEAQ (reference sequence). CDR3 nucleotide sequence: TGTGCCAGCAGCCCGCCGGAAGGCGAATACGAGCAGTACTTC. Its translation is CASSPPEGEYEQYF.

V and J are TRBV5-6 and TRBJ1-5, with 7 bases aligning to TRBD1. The V gene end was trimmed by 0 bases and the J gene end by 3 bases; junction bases not matched to a gene: 3. Germline V gene data show CDR1 as SGHDT and CDR2 as YYEEEE. CDR3 length: 15 residues. This CDR3 is CASSLGDSLNQPQHF. CDR3 DNA sequence: TGTGCCAGCAGCTTGGGGGACAGCCTCAATCAGCCCCAGCATTTT.

This sequence joins TRBV29-1 and TRBJ2-5; D gene unclear. The V end was cut by 0 bases, the J end by 3 bases, with 14 bases between. The CDR3 runs to 15 residues. Germline V gene data show CDR1 as SQVTM and CDR2 as ANQGSEA. CDR3 protein: CSVEEDNRSKETQYF. The DNA for the CDR3 is TGCAGCGTTGAAGAAGATAACAGATCTAAAGAGACCCAGTACTTC.

This clone has just one count. The chain recombines TRBV19 with TRBJ2-1; TRBD2 agrees at 10 bases. Trimming took 3 bases from V and 8 from J; bases not matched to a gene: 7. The CDR3 is 15 residues long. From germline, CDR1 is LNHDA and CDR2 SQIVND (reference sequence). CDR3 loop: CASSIGIAGGDEQFF. The CDR3 DNA is TGTGCCAGTAGTATCGGGATAGCGGGAGGTGATGAGCAGTTCTTC.

V is TRBV27 and J is TRBJ1-2, with no clear D. Germline CDR1 is MNHEY and CDR2 is SMNVEV (reference sequence). CDR3 length equals 15 residues. Trimming pared 5 bases from V and 4 bases from J, leaving 17 bases between. CDR3 amino acids: CASSPQNRDLYGYTF. The CDR3 coding sequence is TGTGCCAGCAGTCCTCAAAACCGAGACCTCTATGGCTACACCTTC.

The V call is TRBV7-9, the J call TRBJ1-1; the D gene is possibly TRBD1 (5 bases). Trimming took 3 bases from V and 4 from J, leaving 12 bases between them. The CDR3 is made up of 14 amino acids. Germline CDR1 reads SEHNR; CDR2 reads FQNEAQ (reference sequence). This chain's CDR3 is CASSFESGSTEAFF. For the CDR3, the DNA is TGTGCCAGCAGCTTTGAATCAGGGAGCACTGAAGCTTTCTTT.

This rearrangement joins TRBV11-2 to TRBJ2-7; D unclear. The CDR3 consists of 13 residues. The germline gives CDR1 SGHAT, CDR2 FQNNGV. V was pared by 3 bases and J by 6 bases, with 12 bases between. CDR3 protein: CASSFLSAGEQYF. The CDR3 nucleotides are TGTGCCAGCAGCTTTTTGAGTGCTGGCGAGCAGTACTTC. The entire variable domain, with the rest obtained from reference TRBV11-2 and TRBJ2-7, is as follows: EAGVAQSPRYKIIEKRQSVAFWCNPISGHATLYWYQQILGQGPKLLIQFQNNGVVDDSQLPKDRFSAERLKGVDSTLKIQPAKLEDSAVYLCASSFLSAGEQYFGPGTRLTVT.

The gene calls are TRBV28 and TRBJ2-7; D is perhaps TRBD2 (5 bases). The CDR3 is 15 residues long. Germline CDR1 is MDHEN and CDR2 is SYDVKM. V was shortened by 0 bases and J by 2 bases, with 11 bases between the two germline ends. The CDR3 loop is CASSLWVDSAYEQYF. DNA of the CDR3: TGTGCCAGCAGTTTATGGGTGGACTCAGCCTACGAGCAGTACTTC.